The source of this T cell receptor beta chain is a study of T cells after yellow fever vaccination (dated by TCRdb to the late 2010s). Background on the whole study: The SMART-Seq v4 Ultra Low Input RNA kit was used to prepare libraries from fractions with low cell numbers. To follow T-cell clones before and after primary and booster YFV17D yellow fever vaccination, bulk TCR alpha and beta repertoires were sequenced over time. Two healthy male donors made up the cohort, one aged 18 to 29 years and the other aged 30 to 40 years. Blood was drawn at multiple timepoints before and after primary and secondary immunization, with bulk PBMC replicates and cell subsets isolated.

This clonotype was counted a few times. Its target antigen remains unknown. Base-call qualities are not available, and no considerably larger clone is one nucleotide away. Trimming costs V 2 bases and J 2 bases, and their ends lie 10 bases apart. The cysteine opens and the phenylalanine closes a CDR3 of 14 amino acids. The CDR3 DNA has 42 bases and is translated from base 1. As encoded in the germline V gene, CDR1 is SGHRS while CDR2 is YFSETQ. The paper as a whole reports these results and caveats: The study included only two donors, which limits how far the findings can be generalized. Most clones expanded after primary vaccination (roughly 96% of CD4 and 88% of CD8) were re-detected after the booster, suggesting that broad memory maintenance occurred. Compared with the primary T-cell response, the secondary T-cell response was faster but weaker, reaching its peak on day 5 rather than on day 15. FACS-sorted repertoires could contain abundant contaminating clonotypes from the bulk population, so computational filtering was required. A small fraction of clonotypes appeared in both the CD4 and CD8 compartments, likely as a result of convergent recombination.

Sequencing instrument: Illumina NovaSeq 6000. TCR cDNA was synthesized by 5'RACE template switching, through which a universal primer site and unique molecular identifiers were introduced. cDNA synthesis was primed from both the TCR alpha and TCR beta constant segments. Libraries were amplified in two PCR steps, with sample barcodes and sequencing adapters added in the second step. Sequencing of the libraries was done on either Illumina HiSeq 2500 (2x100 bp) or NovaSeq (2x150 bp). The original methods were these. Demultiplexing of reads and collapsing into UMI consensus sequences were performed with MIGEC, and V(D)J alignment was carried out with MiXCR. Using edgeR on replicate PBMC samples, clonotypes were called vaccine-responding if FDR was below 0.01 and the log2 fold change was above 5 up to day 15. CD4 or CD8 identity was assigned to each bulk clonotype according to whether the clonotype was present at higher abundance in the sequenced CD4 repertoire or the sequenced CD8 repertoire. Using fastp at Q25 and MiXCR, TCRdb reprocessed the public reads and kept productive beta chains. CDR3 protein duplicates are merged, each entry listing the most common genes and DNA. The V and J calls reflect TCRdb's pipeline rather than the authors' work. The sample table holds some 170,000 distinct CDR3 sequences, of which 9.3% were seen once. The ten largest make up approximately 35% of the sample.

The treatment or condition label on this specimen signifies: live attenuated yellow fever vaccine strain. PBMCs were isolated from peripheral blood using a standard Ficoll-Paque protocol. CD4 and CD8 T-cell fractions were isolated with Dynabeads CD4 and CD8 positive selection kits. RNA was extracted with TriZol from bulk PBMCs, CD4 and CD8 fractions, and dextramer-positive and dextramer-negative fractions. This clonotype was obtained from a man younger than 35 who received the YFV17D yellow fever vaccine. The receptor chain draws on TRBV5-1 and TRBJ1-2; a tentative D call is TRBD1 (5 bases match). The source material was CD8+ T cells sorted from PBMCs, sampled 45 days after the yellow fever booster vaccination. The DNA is TGCGCCAGCAGCTTCCTAAGACAGAACTATGGCTACACCTTC. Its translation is CASSFLRQNYGYTF. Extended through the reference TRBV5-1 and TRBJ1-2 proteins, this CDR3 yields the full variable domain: KAGVTQTPRYLIKTRGQQVTLSCSPISGHRSVSWYQQTPGQGLQFLFEYFSETQRNKGNFPGRFSGRQFSNSRSEMNVSTLELGDSALYLCASSFLRQNYGYTFGSGTRLTVV.